The 9 T cell receptor beta chains reported below all come from one sample, sequenced in a study of T cells in Graves' hyperthyroidism and ophthalmopathy. RNA transcripts were the template for amplifying TCR beta CDR3 regions. TCR CDR3 underwent first-round RT-PCR with the HTBI primer set. TCRdb used MiXCR to reprocess the multiplex PCR reads, holding one entry per CDR3 protein. The profile shows about 640,000 distinct CDR3 sequences, around 20% of them singletons. Sequenced material: blood. Receptors originate from a man aged 25-40 years with Graves' ophthalmopathy.

The rearrangement joins TRBV9 to TRBJ2-3, with D possibly being TRBD2 (6 bases). There are 15 residues in the CDR3. Trimming stripped 0 bases from V and 0 bases from J, with 8 bases between. CDR1 is SGDLS, CDR2 YYNGEE, per germline. The CDR3 protein is CASSVGSGSTDTQYF. CDR3 DNA sequence: TGTGCCAGCAGCGTAGGGAGCGGGAGCACAGATACGCAGTATTTT.

Only a few counts were recorded for this clonotype. This rearrangement joins TRBV3-1 to TRBJ1-6; 7 bases are a match to TRBD1. The germline V gene encodes CDR1 LGHDT and CDR2 YNNKEL (reference sequence). Losses at the gene ends were 4 bases for V and 5 bases for J; bases not matched to a gene: 8. The CDR3 contains 16 residues. The chain's CDR3 is CASSPGGEDDNSPLHF. In DNA form, the CDR3 reads TGTGCCAGCAGCCCAGGGGGAGAGGACGATAATTCACCCCTCCACTTT.

The chain carries TRBV6-1 and TRBJ2-3; 9 bases line up with TRBD2. The J segment lost 3 bases and the V segment lost 8 bases, leaving 12 bases of the junction unmatched. The germline CDR1 and CDR2 sequences are MNHNS and SASEGT. The CDR3 sequence is 16 residues long. CDR3 protein: CASEFLSGSGTDTQYF. The CDR3 DNA is TGTGCCAGCGAATTCCTTAGCGGGAGCGGAACAGATACGCAGTATTTT.

This clonotype was detected a few times. V usage is TRBV30 and J usage is TRBJ2-1; TRBD2 agrees at 10 bases. V gave up 2 bases and J gave up 4 bases; unmatched junction bases: 5. The CDR3 contains 15 residues. The germline V gene encodes CDR1 GTSNPN and CDR2 SVGIG (reference sequence). The CDR3 loop reads CAWSYPGLAYNEQFF. In nucleotides, the CDR3 is TGTGCCTGGAGTTACCCGGGACTAGCGTACAATGAGCAGTTCTTC.

The chain combines TRBV3-1 with TRBJ2-2; D remains ambiguous. Trimming removed 3 bases at V and 5 bases at J, with 7 bases between. Germline V gene lookup returns CDR1 LGHDT and CDR2 YNNKEL (reference sequence). The CDR3 is made up of 13 amino acids. CDR3 sequence (DNA): TGTGCCAGCAGCCAGTTAGTGACCGGGGAGCTGTTTTTT. This encodes CASSQLVTGELFF.

The CDR3 region is CASSREVVGYEQYF. The CDR3 DNA reads TGTGCCAGCAGCCGTGAGGTTGTGGGGTACGAGCAGTACTTC. The rearrangement links TRBV3-1 to TRBJ2-7; D ambiguous. Trimming removed 4 bases at V and 4 bases at J, with 14 bases between. In germline, CDR1 is LGHDT, CDR2 YNNKEL (reference sequence). There are 14 residues in the CDR3.

This clonotype was counted between two and nine times. DNA of the CDR3: TGCGCCCCCAACGGATTCGGGGACACCTACGAGCAGTACTTC. This encodes CAPNGFGDTYEQYF. This chain uses TRBV5-1 with TRBJ2-7; perhaps TRBD1 as D (6 bases). The CDR3 has 14 residues. V was trimmed by 10 bases and J by 2 bases, leaving 19 bases between them. From germline, CDR1 is SGHRS and CDR2 YFSETQ.

The chain uses TRBV27 and TRBJ1-6; a possible D gene is TRBD1 (5 bases). The ends were cut back, 6 bases at V and 2 bases at J, with 14 bases in the middle. The length of the CDR3 is 16 residues. Per germline, CDR1 MNHEY and CDR2 SMNVEV (reference sequence). CDR3 sequence reads: CASRGGPATYNSPLHF. The CDR3 DNA reads TGTGCCAGCAGGGGGGGACCGGCAACCTATAATTCACCCCTCCACTTT.

The J gene is TRBJ2-7, the V gene TRBV3-1; D is possibly TRBD1 (6 bases). Germline CDR1 reads LGHDT; CDR2 reads YNNKEL (reference sequence). The V end was cut by 6 bases, the J end by 2 bases, with 11 bases between. The CDR3 loop spans 13 amino acids. CDR3 residues: CASRQQGAYEQYF. The DNA of the CDR3 is TGTGCCAGCAGGCAACAGGGCGCCTACGAGCAGTACTTC.